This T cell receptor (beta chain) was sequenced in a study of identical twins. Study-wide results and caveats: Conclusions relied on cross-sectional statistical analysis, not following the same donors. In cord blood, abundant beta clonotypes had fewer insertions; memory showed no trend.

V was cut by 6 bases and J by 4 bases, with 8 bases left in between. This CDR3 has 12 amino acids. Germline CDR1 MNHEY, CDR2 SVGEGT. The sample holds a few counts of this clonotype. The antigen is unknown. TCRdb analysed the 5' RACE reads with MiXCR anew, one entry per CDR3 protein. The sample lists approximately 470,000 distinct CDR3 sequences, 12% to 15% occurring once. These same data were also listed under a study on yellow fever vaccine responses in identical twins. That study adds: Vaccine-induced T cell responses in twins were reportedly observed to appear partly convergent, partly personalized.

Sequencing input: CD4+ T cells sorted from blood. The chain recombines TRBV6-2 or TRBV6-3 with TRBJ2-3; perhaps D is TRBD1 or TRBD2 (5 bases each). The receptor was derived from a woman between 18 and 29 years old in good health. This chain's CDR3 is CASRGVPDTQYF. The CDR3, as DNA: TGTGCCAGCAGGGGGGTTCCAGATACGCAGTATTTT.